Below are 29 T cell receptor beta chains sequenced from a single sample in a study of cytomegalovirus exposure and HLA in healthy donors. PCR employed 60 Vbeta and 13 Jbeta primers. Profiled with immunoSEQ multiplex PCR; TCRdb holds only in-frame clones, not every one. The table includes around 190,000 clones, about 78% detected once. Sequenced input: PBMCs. The receptors stem from a woman in her twenties or thirties in good health and CMV-seronegative.

The genes are TRBV6-9 and TRBJ1-2; weak D call: TRBD1 (5 bases). The germline V gene encodes CDR1 MNHGY and CDR2 SVAAGI. The CDR3 runs to 15 residues. V was pared by 0 bases and J by 8 bases, with 16 bases between. CDR3 protein: CASSYSWGEKRGYTF. The CDR3 DNA is TGTGCCAGCAGTTATTCCTGGGGGGAAAAACGGGGCTACACCTTC.

This clone came up a few times. V usage is TRBV4-1 and J usage is TRBJ2-1, with TRBD1 identical over 9 bases. J gave up 3 bases and V 0 bases, and 6 bases lay outside the gene matches. Germline CDR1 MGHRA, CDR2 YSYEKL. This CDR3 is 17 amino acids long. CDR3 amino acids: CASSQDHRTGVYNEQFF. CDR3 sequence (DNA): TGCGCCAGCAGCCAAGATCATCGGACAGGGGTCTACAATGAGCAGTTCTTC.

The chain employs TRBV5-1 and TRBJ2-1; 10 bases are a match to TRBD2. Germline values: CDR1 SGHRS, CDR2 YFSETQ. CDR3 size: 16 residues. V was pared by 4 bases and J by 6 bases, with 10 bases of the junction left unmatched. The CDR3 loop reads CASSDSGTSASNEQFF. The CDR3 nucleotides read TGCGCCAGCAGCGACTCCGGGACTAGCGCCAGCAATGAGCAGTTCTTC.

This chain connects TRBV5-1 to TRBJ2-3; 7 positions agree with TRBD2. The CDR3 consists of 17 residues. Per the germline V gene, CDR1 is SGHRS and CDR2 is YFSETQ. The V and J ends lost 0 bases and 0 bases, in that order; junction bases with no gene match: 7. The CDR3 nucleotides are TGCGCCAGCAGCTTGGCGAGGCGGGGGACTAGCACAGATACGCAGTATTTT. As protein: CASSLARRGTSTDTQYF.

CDR3 residues: CASSFRAGSGSTEQYF. For the CDR3, the DNA is TGTGCCAGCAGTTTCCGCGCTGGTAGCGGGAGTACCGAGCAGTACTTC. V gene TRBV28 combines with J gene TRBJ2-5; 9 nucleotides agree with TRBD2. The J call may be wrong; the DNA end is better matched by TRBJ2-7. The CDR3 length is 16 residues. Germline values: CDR1 MDHEN, CDR2 SYDVKM.

The genes are TRBV5-1 and TRBJ2-1; 8 bases agree with TRBD1. The CDR3 consists of 13 residues. After removal of 4 bases from V and 10 bases from J, the junction contained 7 bases not matched to a gene. Germline CDR1 and CDR2: SGHRS and YFSETQ. CDR3 nucleotides: TGCGCCAGCAGCCCGGACAGGGCAGGGGAGCAGTTCTTC. Its translation: CASSPDRAGEQFF.

This chain joins TRBV19 and TRBJ1-2; 8 bases align to TRBD1. Per germline, CDR1 LNHDA and CDR2 SQIVND (reference sequence). J gave up 8 bases and V 5 bases, and 7 bases lay outside the gene matches. CDR3 length: 13 amino acids. CDR3 sequence (DNA): TGTGCCAGTAGTCAGACAGGGGCTTGGGGCTACACCTTC. Its translation is CASSQTGAWGYTF.

The gene calls are TRBV5-1 and TRBJ2-7; 14 nucleotides agree with TRBD2. The CDR3 runs 16 residues. V lost 2 bases and J lost 6; bases outside the gene matches: 7. Germline CDR1 is SGHRS and CDR2 is YFSETQ. The CDR3 protein is CASSLPGTSGRSEQYF. CDR3 coding DNA: TGCGCCAGCAGCTTACCCGGGACTAGCGGGAGAAGCGAGCAGTACTTC.

This clone was picked up a small number of times. This chain uses TRBV4-2 with TRBJ1-5; TRBD1 is a possible D gene (6 bases). The CDR3 covers 17 residues. V was clipped by 4 bases and J by 0 bases, with 16 bases between them. The V gene's germline CDR1 is LGHNA and CDR2 YNFKEQ. DNA of the CDR3: TGTGCCAGCAGCCTTACAGGGAACCTTTATAGCAATCAGCCCCAGCATTTT. Translating it yields CASSLTGNLYSNQPQHF.

This chain uses TRBV5-5 with TRBJ2-3; 10 bases align to TRBD2. After removal of 0 bases from V and 2 bases from J, the junction contained 9 bases not matched to a gene. Germline V gives CDR1 SGHKS, CDR2 YYEKEE (reference sequence). The CDR3 contains 18 residues. Here the CDR3 reads CASSLAAGGWGHTDTQYF. DNA for the CDR3: TGTGCCAGCAGCTTGGCAGCGGGGGGGTGGGGCCACACAGATACGCAGTATTTT.

This chain uses TRBV29-1 with TRBJ2-5; 7 bases fit TRBD1. After removal of 3 bases from V and 7 bases from J, the junction contained 2 bases not matched to a gene. The CDR3 extends over 11 amino acids. Germline V gene lookup returns CDR1 SQVTM and CDR2 ANQGSEA. CDR3 coding DNA: TGCAGCGTTGACAGGGGGACGACCCAGTACTTC. Translation: CSVDRGTTQYF.

The chain is built from TRBV2 and TRBJ2-2; TRBD2 matches at 12 bases. Germline CDR1 SNHLY, CDR2 FYNNEI. Trimming took 6 bases from V and 1 from J; bases not matched to a gene: 6. CDR3 size: 17 residues. The CDR3 DNA reads TGTGCCAGCAGCCCCGGGACTAGCGGGCTGAACACCGGGGAGCTGTTTTTT. The encoded protein is CASSPGTSGLNTGELFF.

The rearrangement joins TRBV4-1 to TRBJ1-2; no reliable D call. Germline V gene data show CDR1 as MGHRA and CDR2 as YSYEKL. Between the trimmed V and J ends, which lost 8 bases and 7 bases, there was a span of 11 bases. The CDR3 runs 11 residues. The CDR3 loop is CASARGGGYTF. CDR3 nucleotides: TGCGCCAGCGCCCGGGGTGGTGGCTACACCTTC.

The chain carries TRBV7-6 and TRBJ1-1; 7 bases are a match to TRBD1. This CDR3 has 15 amino acids. Germline CDR1 is SGHVS and CDR2 is FNYEAQ. After removal of 5 bases from V and 0 bases from J, the junction contained 6 bases not matched to a gene. The CDR3 DNA reads TGTGCCAGCAGCCCCCGGGGACAGTTGAACACTGAAGCTTTCTTT. As protein: CASSPRGQLNTEAFF.

Note on this clone: One junction end does not reproduce the germline sequence, and a read error may be involved. The chain recombines TRBV6-7 with TRBJ1-2; no reliable D call. TRBV6-7 is labeled an ORF, and its function is uncertain. The CDR3 consists of 14 residues. The CDR3 DNA reads as TGTGCCGGCCCGGGAAGGTTCCTGAAGGATGGCTACCCCTTC. As protein: CAGPGRFLKDGYPF.

V gene TRBV7-9 combines with J gene TRBJ2-1, with 14 positions matching TRBD2. Per the germline V gene, CDR1 is SEHNR and CDR2 is FQNEAQ (reference sequence). This CDR3 comprises 17 residues. V lost 5 bases to trimming and J lost 9 bases; unmatched junction nucleotides: 12. CDR3 protein: CASSRRGTSGSLGEQFF. For the CDR3, the DNA is TGTGCCAGCAGCCGACGAGGGACTAGCGGGAGTTTAGGTGAGCAGTTCTTC.

The chain is built from TRBV2 and TRBJ1-2; 7 bases line up with TRBD1. After removal of 5 bases from V and 4 bases from J, the junction contained 10 bases not matched to a gene. The CDR3 is 15 residues long. The germline V gene encodes CDR1 SNHLY and CDR2 FYNNEI. CDR3 residues: CASSSQGVSGYGYTF. DNA of the CDR3: TGTGCCAGCAGTTCGCAGGGGGTTTCGGGCTATGGCTACACCTTC.

The rearrangement links TRBV2 to TRBJ1-6; the match to TRBD1 covers 9 bases. There are 17 residues in the CDR3. Trimming at V came to 7 bases and at J to 5 bases, leaving 12 bases not matched to a gene. Germline V gene data show CDR1 as SNHLY and CDR2 as FYNNEI. The CDR3 sequence: CASNLPGQGGNNSPLHF. In DNA, the CDR3 is TGTGCCAGCAACCTACCGGGACAGGGCGGTAATAATTCACCCCTCCACTTT.

This rearrangement joins TRBV2 to TRBJ1-5; TRBD1 matches 7 bases. This CDR3 is 14 amino acids long. Unmatched junction bases numbered 7, after V lost 5 bases and J lost 6 bases. Germline V lookup: CDR1 SNHLY, CDR2 FYNNEI. CDR3 sequence reads: CASSPDRAGQPQHF. The CDR3 nucleotides read TGTGCCAGCAGTCCTGACAGGGCCGGTCAGCCCCAGCATTTT.

The chain recombines TRBV6-1 with TRBJ2-7, with 7 positions matching TRBD2. This CDR3 has 15 amino acids. CDR1 and CDR2 (germline): MNHNS, SASEGT. The ends lost 7 bases at V and 3 bases at J; junction bases unmatched: 12. CDR3 loop: CASTLGRGLYYEQYF. The CDR3 DNA sequence: TGTGCCAGCACTTTGGGGAGGGGACTGTACTACGAGCAGTACTTC.

This chain uses TRBV5-4 with TRBJ2-7; D possibly corresponds to TRBD1 (6 bases). Per germline, CDR1 SGHNT and CDR2 YYREEE (reference sequence). Deletions cut 0 bases from V and 1 base from J, with 17 bases between. CDR3 size: 17 residues. The chain's CDR3 is CASSLAEQGYLSYEQYF. The CDR3 DNA is TGTGCCAGCAGCTTGGCCGAACAGGGATACCTTTCCTACGAGCAGTACTTC. Variable domain in full (rest from reference TRBV5-4 and TRBJ2-7): ETGVTQSPTHLIKTRGQQVTLRCSSQSGHNTVSWYQQALGQGPQFIFQYYREEENGRGNFPPRFSGLQFPNYSSELNVNALELDDSALYLCASSLAEQGYLSYEQYFGPGTRLTVT.

The gene calls are TRBV7-6 and TRBJ1-3, with 9 bases identical to TRBD1. The CDR3 has 16 residues. In germline, CDR1 is SGHVS, CDR2 FNYEAQ. V dropped 3 bases and J dropped 1; count of bases not matched to a gene: 4. In DNA form, the CDR3 reads TGTGCCAGCAGCTTCACCGGGACAGGGTCTGGAAACACCATATATTTT. It encodes CASSFTGTGSGNTIYF. The variable domain in full, with the rest retrieved from reference TRBV7-6 and TRBJ1-3, is GAGVSQSPRYKVTKRGQDVALRCDPISGHVSLYWYRQALGQGPEFLTYFNYEAQQDKSGLPNDRFSAERPEGSISTLTIQRTEQRDSAMYRCASSFTGTGSGNTIYFGEGSWLTVV.

This sequence joins TRBV30 and TRBJ2-5; tentative D call: TRBD1 (6 bases). CDR1 is GTSNPN and CDR2 is SVGIG in the germline V gene (reference sequence). Between the trimmed V and J ends, which lost 4 bases and 4 bases, there was a span of 22 bases. This CDR3 spans 16 amino acids. For the CDR3, the DNA is TGTGCCTGGAACGCTTGGGACAAAATCCTACCAGAGACCCAGTACTTC. Protein: CAWNAWDKILPETQYF.

The rearrangement joins TRBV30 to TRBJ2-3, with 12 positions matching TRBD2. This CDR3 contains 17 residues. In germline, CDR1 is GTSNPN, CDR2 SVGIG (reference sequence). Trimming took 1 base from V and 1 from J; bases not matched to a gene: 6. CDR3 residues: CAWSGDRTSGGTDTQYF. Written as DNA, the CDR3 is TGTGCCTGGAGTGGGGACAGGACTAGCGGGGGCACAGATACGCAGTATTTT.

In regard to this clone: Other nucleotide sequences in the sample specify the same CDR3. This rearrangement joins TRBV27 to TRBJ2-7; 9 bases map to TRBD2. CDR3 length: 14 amino acids. V lost 5 bases, J lost 3 bases, and 5 bases stayed unmatched. The germline gives CDR1 MNHEY, CDR2 SMNVEV (reference sequence). The CDR3 DNA reads as TGTGCCAGCAGTCTCAGCGGGGGGCTCTACGAGCAGTACTTC. Encoded protein: CASSLSGGLYEQYF.

This clone showed up just a few times. V and J are TRBV19 and TRBJ1-5, with D maybe TRBD1 (5 bases). V gave up 7 bases and J gave up 6 bases, with 22 bases separating them. The CDR3 is made up of 16 amino acids. Germline V gene sequence: CDR1 LNHDA, CDR2 SQIVND (reference sequence). The CDR3 loop reads CASTFQGGPWGQPQHF. CDR3 DNA sequence: TGTGCCAGTACCTTCCAGGGAGGGCCTTGGGGTCAGCCCCAGCATTTT.

The chain couples TRBV28 to TRBJ2-3; 11 bases fit TRBD2. Trimming removed 3 bases from V and 5 bases from J; junction bases left unmatched: 4. CDR3 size: 15 residues. Germline V gene lookup returns CDR1 MDHEN and CDR2 SYDVKM. Here the CDR3 reads CASSFRGTSGDTQYF. CDR3 DNA sequence: TGTGCCAGCAGTTTTCGAGGGACTAGCGGAGATACGCAGTATTTT. The full variable domain, rest sourced from reference TRBV28 and TRBJ2-3, is DVKVTQSSRYLVKRTGEKVFLECVQDMDHENMFWYRQDPGLGLRLIYFSYDVKMKEKGDIPEGYSVSREKKERFSLILESASTNQTSMYLCASSFRGTSGDTQYFGPGTRLTVL.

This clone turned up a few times. The chain is built from TRBV5-4 and TRBJ1-4, with D perhaps TRBD1 (6 bases). Between the trimmed V and J ends, which lost 0 bases and 5 bases, there was a span of 14 bases. Germline CDR1 SGHNT, CDR2 YYREEE (reference sequence). The CDR3 loop spans 16 amino acids. The CDR3 DNA follows: TGTGCCAGCAGCTTGGCATTTGGGGGCGCCAATGAAAAACTGTTTTTT. Protein product: CASSLAFGGANEKLFF.

The chain joins TRBV28 to TRBJ1-4; TRBD1 aligns across 10 bases. CDR3 length: 16 residues. V shed 6 bases and J 3 bases; nucleotides not matched to a gene: 7. Germline values: CDR1 MDHEN, CDR2 SYDVKM. This CDR3 is CASSPGQGFPNEKLFF. For the CDR3, the DNA is TGTGCCAGCAGCCCGGGACAGGGGTTTCCTAATGAAAAACTGTTTTTT.